This TCR beta chain was captured in a study of control samples from healthy donors and cancer patients. Germline lookup yields CDR1 SNHLY and CDR2 FYNNEI. V gave up 10 bases and J gave up 2 bases, with 18 bases separating them. CDR3 length: 14 amino acids. This clone was seen once. Measured with immunoSEQ multiplex PCR; TCRdb has only the in-frame clones, and not every one. The repertoire has around 76,000 clones, 94% of them found once; the top ten carry about 6.2%. Sequenced: blood. This chain connects TRBV2 to TRBJ2-7, with D perhaps assigned TRBD1 or TRBD2 (5 bases each). The sequence came from a woman in her forties in good health. In nucleotides, the CDR3 is TGTGCCACTTTAATCATTGAGGGACCCTACGAGCAGTACTTC. Its protein is CATLIIEGPYEQYF.